The present T cell receptor beta chain was sequenced within a study of PD-1 blockade in classical Hodgkin lymphoma. Study findings and constraints: Some patients began nivolumab under 1 year after ASCT. These patients were excluded from later analyses. Whoever responded completely had baseline diversity much like that seen in newly diagnosed patients.

Time point described: cycle 4 day 1 (C4D1), after 6 weeks of nivolumab. All trial patients relapsed after autologous stem cell transplantation. Produced via immunoSEQ multiplex PCR; TCRdb's table is partial and in-frame only. The top ten clones hold 2.5% to 3.5% of a sample with about 44,000 clones, around two thirds of them seen once. By sample share, this clone is medium-sized. As yet, its antigen is unknown. This clonotype was obtained from a human donor with classical Hodgkin lymphoma. Sequenced material: peripheral blood mononuclear cells (PBMCs), taken before the fourth cycle of nivolumab.

The CDR3 protein is CASSFAGTGYYEQFF. The CDR3, as DNA: TGTGCCAGCAGCTTTGCCGGGACAGGGTACTATGAGCAGTTCTTC. The V gene is TRBV7-2, the J gene TRBJ2-1, with 9 bases that match TRBD1. CDR3 length equals 15 residues. J lost 8 bases, V lost 3 bases, and 8 bases had no gene match. CDR1 is SGHTA and CDR2 is FQGNSA in the germline V gene.